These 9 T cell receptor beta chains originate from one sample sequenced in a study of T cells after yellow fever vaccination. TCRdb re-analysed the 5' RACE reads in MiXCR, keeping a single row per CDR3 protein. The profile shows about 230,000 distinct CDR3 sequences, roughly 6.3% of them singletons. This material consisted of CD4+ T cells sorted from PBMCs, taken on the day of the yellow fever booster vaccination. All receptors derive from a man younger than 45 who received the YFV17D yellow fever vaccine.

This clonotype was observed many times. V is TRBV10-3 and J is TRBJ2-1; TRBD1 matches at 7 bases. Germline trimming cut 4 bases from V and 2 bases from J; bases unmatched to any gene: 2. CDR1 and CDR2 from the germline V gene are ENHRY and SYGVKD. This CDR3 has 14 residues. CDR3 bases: TGTGCCATCAGTGGACAGGGAACCTACAATGAGCAGTTCTTC. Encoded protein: CAISGQGTYNEQFF.

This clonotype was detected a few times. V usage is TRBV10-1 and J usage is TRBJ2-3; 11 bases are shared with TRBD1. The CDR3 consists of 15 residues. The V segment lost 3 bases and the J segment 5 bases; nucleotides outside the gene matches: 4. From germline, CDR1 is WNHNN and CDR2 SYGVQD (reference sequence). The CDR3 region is CASSDPGQGGDTQYF. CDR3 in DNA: TGCGCCAGCAGTGACCCGGGACAGGGGGGAGATACGCAGTATTTT.

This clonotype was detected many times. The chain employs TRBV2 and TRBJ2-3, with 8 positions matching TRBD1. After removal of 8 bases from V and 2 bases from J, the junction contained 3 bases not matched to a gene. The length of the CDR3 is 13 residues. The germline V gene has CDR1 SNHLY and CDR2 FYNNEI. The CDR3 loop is CASGDRNTDTQYF. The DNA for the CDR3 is TGTGCCAGCGGGGACAGGAACACAGATACGCAGTATTTT. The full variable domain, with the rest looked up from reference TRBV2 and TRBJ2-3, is EPEVTQTPSHQVTQMGQEVILRCVPISNHLYFYWYRQILGQKVEFLVSFYNNEISEKSEIFDDQFSVERPDGSNFTLKIRSTKLEDSAMYFCASGDRNTDTQYFGPGTRLTVL.

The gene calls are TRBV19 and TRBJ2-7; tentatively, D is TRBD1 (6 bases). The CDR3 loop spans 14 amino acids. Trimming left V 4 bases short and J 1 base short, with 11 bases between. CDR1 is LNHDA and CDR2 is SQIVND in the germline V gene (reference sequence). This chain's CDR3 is CASSNRDKSYEQYF. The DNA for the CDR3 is TGTGCCAGTAGTAACCGGGACAAGTCCTACGAGCAGTACTTC.

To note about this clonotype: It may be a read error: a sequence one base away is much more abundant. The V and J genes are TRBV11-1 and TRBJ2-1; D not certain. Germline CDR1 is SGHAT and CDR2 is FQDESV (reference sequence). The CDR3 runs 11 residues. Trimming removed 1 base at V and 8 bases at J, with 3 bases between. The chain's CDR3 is CASSLDHEQFF. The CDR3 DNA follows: TGTGCCAGCAGCTTAGACCATGAGCAGTTCTTC.

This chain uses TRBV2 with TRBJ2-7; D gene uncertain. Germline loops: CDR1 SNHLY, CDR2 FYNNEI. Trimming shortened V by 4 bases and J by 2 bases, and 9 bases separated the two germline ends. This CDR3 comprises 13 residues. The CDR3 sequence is CASSAMDTYEQYF. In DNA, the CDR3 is TGTGCCAGCAGTGCCATGGATACCTACGAGCAGTACTTC.

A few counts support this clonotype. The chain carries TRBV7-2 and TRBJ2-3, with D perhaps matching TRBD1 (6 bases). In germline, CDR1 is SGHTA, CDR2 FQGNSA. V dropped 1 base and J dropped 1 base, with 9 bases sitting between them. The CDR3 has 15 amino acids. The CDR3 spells CASSLVRGRTDTQYF. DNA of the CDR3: TGTGCCAGCAGCTTAGTCAGGGGTCGCACAGATACGCAGTATTTT.

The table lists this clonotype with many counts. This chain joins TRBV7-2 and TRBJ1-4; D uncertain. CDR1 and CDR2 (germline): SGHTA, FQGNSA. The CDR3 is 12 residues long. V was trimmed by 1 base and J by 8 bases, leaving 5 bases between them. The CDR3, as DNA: TGTGCCAGCAGCTTAGTGGGAGAAAAACTGTTTTTT. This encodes CASSLVGEKLFF. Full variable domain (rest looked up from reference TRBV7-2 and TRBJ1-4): GAGVSQSPSNKVTEKGKDVELRCDPISGHTALYWYRQSLGQGLEFLIYFQGNSAPDKSGLPSDRFSAERTGGSVSTLTIQRTQQEDSAVYLCASSLVGEKLFFGSGTQLSVL.

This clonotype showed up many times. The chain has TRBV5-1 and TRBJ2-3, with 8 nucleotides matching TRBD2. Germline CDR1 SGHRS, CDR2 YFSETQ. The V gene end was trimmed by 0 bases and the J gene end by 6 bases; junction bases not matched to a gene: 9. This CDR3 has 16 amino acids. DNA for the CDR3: TGCGCCAGCAGCTTGGCCGCGGGGGGAACGTATGATACGCAGTATTTT. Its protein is CASSLAAGGTYDTQYF.